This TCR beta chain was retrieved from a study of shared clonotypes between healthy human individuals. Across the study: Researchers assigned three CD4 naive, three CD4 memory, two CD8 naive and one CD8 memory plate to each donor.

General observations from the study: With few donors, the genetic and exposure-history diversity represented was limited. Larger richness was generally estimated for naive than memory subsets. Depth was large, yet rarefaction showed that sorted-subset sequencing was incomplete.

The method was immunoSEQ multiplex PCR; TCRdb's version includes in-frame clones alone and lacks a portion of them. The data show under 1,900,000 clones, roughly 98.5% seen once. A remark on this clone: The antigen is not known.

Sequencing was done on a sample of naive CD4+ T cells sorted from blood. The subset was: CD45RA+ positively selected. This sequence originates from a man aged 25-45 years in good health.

The CDR3 loop is CASSVKGSDYEQYF. Written as DNA, the CDR3 is TGTGCCAGCAGTGTTAAGGGAAGCGACTACGAGCAGTACTTC. V gene TRBV6-1 combines with J gene TRBJ2-7; D not certain. The CDR3 has 14 amino acids. Germline V gene data show CDR1 as MNHNS and CDR2 as SASEGT. The V and J ends lost 4 bases and 3 bases respectively, with 13 bases between them.